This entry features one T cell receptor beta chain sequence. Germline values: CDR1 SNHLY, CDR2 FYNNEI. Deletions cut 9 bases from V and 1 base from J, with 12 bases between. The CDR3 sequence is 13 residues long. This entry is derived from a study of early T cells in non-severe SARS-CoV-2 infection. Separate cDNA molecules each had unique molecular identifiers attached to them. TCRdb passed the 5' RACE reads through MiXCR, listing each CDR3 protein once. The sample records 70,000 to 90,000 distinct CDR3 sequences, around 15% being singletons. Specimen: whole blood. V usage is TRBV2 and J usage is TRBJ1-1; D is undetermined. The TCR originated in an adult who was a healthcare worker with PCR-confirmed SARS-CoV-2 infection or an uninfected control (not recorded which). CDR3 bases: TGTGCCAGTCGTTCGTTGGGGAACACTGAAGCTTTCTTT. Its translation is CASRSLGNTEAFF.